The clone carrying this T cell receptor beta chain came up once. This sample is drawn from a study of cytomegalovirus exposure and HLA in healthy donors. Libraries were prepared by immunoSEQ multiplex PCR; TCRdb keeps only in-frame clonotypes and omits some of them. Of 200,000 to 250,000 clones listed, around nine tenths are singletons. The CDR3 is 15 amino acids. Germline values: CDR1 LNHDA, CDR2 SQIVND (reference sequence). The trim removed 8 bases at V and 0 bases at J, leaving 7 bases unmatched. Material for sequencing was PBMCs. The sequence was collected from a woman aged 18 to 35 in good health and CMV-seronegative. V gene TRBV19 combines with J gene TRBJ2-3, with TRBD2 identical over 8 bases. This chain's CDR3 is CASVPQRGSTDTQYF. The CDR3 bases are TGTGCCAGTGTCCCTCAGCGGGGGAGCACAGATACGCAGTATTTT.